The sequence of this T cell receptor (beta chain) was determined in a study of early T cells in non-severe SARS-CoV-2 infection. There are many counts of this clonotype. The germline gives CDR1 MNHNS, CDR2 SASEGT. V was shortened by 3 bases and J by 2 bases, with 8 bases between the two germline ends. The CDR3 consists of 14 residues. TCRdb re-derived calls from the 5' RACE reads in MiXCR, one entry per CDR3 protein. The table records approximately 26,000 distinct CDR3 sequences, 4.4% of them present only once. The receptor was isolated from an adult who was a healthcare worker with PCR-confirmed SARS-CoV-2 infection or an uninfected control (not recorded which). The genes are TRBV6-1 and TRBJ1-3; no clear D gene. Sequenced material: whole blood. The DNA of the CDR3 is TGTGCCAGCAGTGATTTGGGTACTGGAAACACCATATATTTT. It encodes CASSDLGTGNTIYF.